These 4 T cell receptor beta chains share one sample of origin, sequenced in a study of cytomegalovirus exposure and HLA in healthy donors. Primers included in the PCR were 60 Vbeta and 13 Jbeta primers. TCRdb's copy holds only in-frame clones and misses some; the assay was immunoSEQ multiplex PCR. There are roughly 290,000 clones in the sample; roughly 89% occur only once, and about 2.5% lies in the top ten. The sample consisted of PBMCs. Receptors originate from a woman between 18 and 29 years old in good health and CMV-seronegative.

This clone was picked up one time. The rearrangement joins TRBV6-1 to TRBJ2-5; tentative D call: TRBD2 (5 bases). The V gene lost 7 bases and the J gene lost 0 bases, with 12 bases spanning the gap. CDR1 is MNHNS, CDR2 SASEGT, per germline. CDR3 length: 14 residues. CDR3 protein: CASMMRAYQETQYF. In DNA form, the CDR3 reads TGTGCCAGCATGATGCGGGCGTACCAAGAGACCCAGTACTTC.

This clone has a single count. The chain joins TRBV2 to TRBJ1-1, with D maybe TRBD1 (5 bases). From germline, CDR1 is SNHLY and CDR2 FYNNEI. Trimming took 8 bases from V and 4 from J, leaving 11 bases between them. The CDR3 covers 12 residues. The CDR3 DNA sequence: TGTGCCAGCCTTGACAGCTTCACTGAAGCTTTCTTT. Encoded protein: CASLDSFTEAFF.

The chain couples TRBV13 to TRBJ1-2, with D tentatively TRBD1 (5 bases). V was cut by 5 bases and J by 3 bases, with 19 bases left in between. The CDR3 is 16 residues long. In germline, CDR1 is PRHDT, CDR2 FYEKMQ (reference sequence). CDR3 amino acids: CASSPPVGPLDYGYTF. For the CDR3, the DNA is TGTGCCAGCAGCCCCCCGGTGGGGCCTCTGGACTATGGCTACACCTTC. The whole variable domain, remainder taken from reference TRBV13 and TRBJ1-2, is AAGVIQSPRHLIKEKRETATLKCYPIPRHDTVYWYQQGPGQDPQFLISFYEKMQSDKGSIPDRFSAQQFSDYHSELNMSSLELGDSALYFCASSPPVGPLDYGYTFGSGTRLTVV.

The chain employs TRBV7-6 and TRBJ1-6; 7 nucleotides align to TRBD1. The CDR3 runs to 16 residues. Germline CDR1 is SGHVS and CDR2 is FNYEAQ. V shed 5 bases, J shed 10 bases, and the junction held 14 bases outside the gene matches. CDR3 protein: CASSPRQGAGGSPLHF. CDR3 DNA: TGTGCCAGCAGCCCCCGACAGGGAGCAGGGGGATCACCCCTCCACTTT.